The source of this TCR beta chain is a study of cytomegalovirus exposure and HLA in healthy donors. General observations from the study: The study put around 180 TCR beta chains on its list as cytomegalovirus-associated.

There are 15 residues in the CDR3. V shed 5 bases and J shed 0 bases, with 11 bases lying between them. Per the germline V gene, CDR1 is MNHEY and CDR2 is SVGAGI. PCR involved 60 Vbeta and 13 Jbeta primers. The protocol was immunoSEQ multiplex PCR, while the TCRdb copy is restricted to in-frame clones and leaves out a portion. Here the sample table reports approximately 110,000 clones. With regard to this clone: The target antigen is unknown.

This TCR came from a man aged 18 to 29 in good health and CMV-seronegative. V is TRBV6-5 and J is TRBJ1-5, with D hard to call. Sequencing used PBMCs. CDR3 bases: TGTGCCAGCAGTGGTTGGACTTATAGCAATCAGCCCCAGCATTTT. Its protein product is CASSGWTYSNQPQHF.